This T cell receptor (beta chain) was profiled in a study of OX40 agonist ivuxolimab in advanced cancers. About the research overall: Allowance was made for prior anti-PD-1, anti-PD-L1 or anti-CTLA-4 therapy, and approximately 40% had some. Of the patients, three showed partial responses, one with hepatocellular carcinoma and two with cutaneous melanoma.

General study findings and limits: Among the lowest peripheral clonal expansion occurred in 0.1-3.0 mg/kg partial responders. In CD8+ T cells, expanded clones were on average more numerous than in CD4+.

Data came from immunoSEQ multiplex PCR; TCRdb stores just in-frame clones and leaves some out. The table has about 30,000 clones, about four fifths seen once. Trimming at V came to 3 bases and at J to 3 bases, leaving 10 bases not matched to a gene. The CDR3 has 18 residues. Germline CDR1 SGHNT, CDR2 YENEEA. About this clone: What it binds is not known.

Material: CD4+ or CD8+ T cells sorted from blood, obtained in a trial of the OX40 agonist ivuxolimab. This TCR was recovered from an adult with an advanced solid tumor such as melanoma, head and neck, liver or kidney cancer. The chain is built from TRBV11-3 and TRBJ2-6, with 8 bases identical to TRBD1. Written as DNA, the CDR3 is TGTGCCAGCAGCTTGGGCCAGGGGGCTTCTATTGGGGCCAACGTCCTGACTTTC. Translating gives CASSLGQGASIGANVLTF.